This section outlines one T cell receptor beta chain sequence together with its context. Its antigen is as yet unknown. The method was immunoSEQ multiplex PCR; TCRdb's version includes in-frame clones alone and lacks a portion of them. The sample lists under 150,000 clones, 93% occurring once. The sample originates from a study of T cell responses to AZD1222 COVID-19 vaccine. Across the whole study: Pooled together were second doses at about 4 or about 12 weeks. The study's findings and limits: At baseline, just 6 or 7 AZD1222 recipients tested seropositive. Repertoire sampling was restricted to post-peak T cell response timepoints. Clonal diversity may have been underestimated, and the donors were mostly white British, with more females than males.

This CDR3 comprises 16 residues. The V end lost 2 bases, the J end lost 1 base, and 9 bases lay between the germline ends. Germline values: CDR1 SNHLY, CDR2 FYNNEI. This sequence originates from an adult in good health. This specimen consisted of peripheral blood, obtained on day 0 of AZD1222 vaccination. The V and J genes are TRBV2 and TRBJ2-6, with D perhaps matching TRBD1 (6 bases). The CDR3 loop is CASSEQGQSGANVLTF. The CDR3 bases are TGTGCCAGCAGTGAACAAGGACAGTCTGGGGCCAACGTCCTGACTTTC.